This T cell receptor beta chain was sequenced during a study of T cells after yellow fever vaccination (dated by TCRdb to the late 2010s). The study in broad terms: Libraries from fractions with low cell numbers were prepared with the SMART-Seq v4 Ultra Low Input RNA kit. To follow T-cell clones before and after both primary and booster YFV17D yellow fever vaccination, bulk TCR alpha and beta repertoires underwent longitudinal sequencing. The cohort comprised two healthy male donors, one aged 18 to 29 and one aged 30 to 40 years. Bulk PBMC replicates and cell subsets were isolated from blood drawn at multiple timepoints before and after both primary and secondary immunization.

Paper-wide results and their limitations: Most clones expanded after primary vaccination were re-detected after the booster (almost 98% of CD4 and roughly 85% of CD8), suggesting broad memory maintenance. Computational filtering was required because FACS-sorted repertoires could contain abundant contaminating clonotypes from the bulk population. A small share of clonotypes was detected in both CD4 and CD8 compartments, with the overlap likely arising from convergent recombination. Compared with the primary T-cell response, the secondary T-cell response was faster but weaker, reaching its peak on day 5 rather than on day 15. Only a couple of donors were included in the study, so the extent to which the findings can be generalized is limited.

This clonotype was seen ten or more times. The antigen it recognizes is unknown. The record has no base qualities; no much larger clone is one base away. Sequencing was carried out with an Illumina NovaSeq 6000. TCR cDNA was synthesized by 5'RACE template switching, through which a universal primer site and unique molecular identifiers were introduced. cDNA synthesis was primed from both the TCR alpha and TCR beta constant segments. Two PCR steps were used to amplify libraries, with sample barcodes and sequencing adapters being added in the second step. Sequencing of libraries was performed on Illumina HiSeq 2500 (2x100 bp) or NovaSeq (2x150 bp). The original methods were these. MIGEC handled demultiplexing of reads and collapsing into UMI consensus sequences, while MiXCR performed V(D)J alignment. Vaccine-responding clonotypes were identified with edgeR using replicate PBMC samples, with FDR below 0.01 and a log2 fold change above 5 up to day 15 being required. Each bulk clonotype was labeled CD4 or CD8 based on which sequenced repertoire, CD4 or CD8, contained the clonotype at higher abundance. TCRdb trimmed public reads at Q25 via fastp, called clones via MiXCR and kept in-frame beta chains. One record per CDR3 amino acid sequence lists the most common genes and DNA. These V and J calls originate from TCRdb's pipeline instead of the authors' own analysis. Within this sample are about 320,000 distinct CDR3 sequences, with around 10% of them counted one time only. The ten largest clones capture about 3.3% of the sample.

The germline V gene specifies KGHDR as CDR1 and SFDVKD as CDR2. From the cysteine up to the phenylalanine, the CDR3 has a length of 16 residues. The read is trimmed to its CDR3 DNA, 48 bases read in frame from base 1. V ends up 4 bases short and J 2 bases short, with an unmatched junction base count of 8. Sample treatment or condition, as interpreted from the label and publication: live attenuated yellow fever vaccine strain. PBMCs were isolated from peripheral blood using a standard Ficoll-Paque protocol. Dynabeads CD4 and CD8 positive selection kits were used to isolate the CD4 and CD8 T-cell fractions. RNA was extracted with TriZol from bulk PBMCs, CD4 and CD8 fractions, and dextramer-positive and dextramer-negative fractions.

This sequence uses TRBV24-1 and TRBJ2-3, with 7 middle bases fitting TRBD2. The receptor's source is a man aged 18 to 29 who received the YFV17D yellow fever vaccine. The sequenced sample was CD4+ T cells sorted from PBMCs, obtained 45 days after the yellow fever booster vaccination. The sequenced DNA is TGTGCCACCAGTGACCCCCGGCGGGGGATCACAGATACGCAGTATTTT. The resulting protein is CATSDPRRGITDTQYF.